The 3 T cell receptor beta chains below come from one sample, sequenced in a study of blood T cell repertoires in COVID-19. Sequenced by immunoSEQ multiplex PCR; TCRdb stores in-frame clones only, minus some. This table holds more than 75,000 clones, 75% to 90% found once. Sequenced sample: peripheral blood. Every receptor here comes from a woman aged 80 or over with active or convalescent COVID-19.

The gene calls are TRBV9 and TRBJ2-7; the match to TRBD2 covers 11 bases. Germline lookup yields CDR1 SGDLS and CDR2 YYNGEE. The CDR3 has 16 amino acids. The V and J ends lost 4 bases and 1 base, in that order; junction bases with no gene match: 7. CDR3 nucleotides: TGTGCCAGCAGCCCAACCACTAGCGGGAGTTCCTACGAGCAGTACTTC. Its protein product is CASSPTTSGSSYEQYF.

V and J are TRBV27 and TRBJ1-2, with D perhaps matching TRBD1 (5 bases). Looked up from germline, CDR1 is MNHEY and CDR2 is SMNVEV (reference sequence). Trimming pared 4 bases from V and 4 bases from J, leaving 25 bases between. The CDR3 contains 18 residues. The CDR3 DNA is TGTGCCAGCAGTTCGACTCCGACCCGACAGAACTTAGGCTATGGCTACACCTTC. Translation gives CASSSTPTRQNLGYGYTF.

The chain couples TRBV7-2 to TRBJ2-7; TRBD2 aligns across 8 bases. Germline values: CDR1 SGHTA, CDR2 FQGNSA. This CDR3 comprises 14 residues. V shed 5 bases and J 0 bases; nucleotides not matched to a gene: 3. The DNA of the CDR3 is TGTGCCAGCAGCGGCGGGACTAGCTCCTACGAGCAGTACTTC. The encoded protein is CASSGGTSSYEQYF.